The TCR beta chain described here comes from a study of T cell responses to AZD1222 COVID-19 vaccine. V was clipped by 5 bases and J by 7 bases, with 12 bases between them. Germline CDR1 reads SGHVS; CDR2 reads FQNEAQ. The length of the CDR3 is 12 residues. The assay was immunoSEQ multiplex PCR, and TCRdb's table has in-frame clones only and misses some. The data contain approximately 150,000 clones, about 90% of them singletons. The source is an adult in good health. This chain uses TRBV7-8 with TRBJ2-7; D is unresolved. The material sequenced was peripheral blood, taken on day 0 of AZD1222 vaccination. CDR3 sequence: CASSPPSAEQYF. In nucleotides, the CDR3 is TGTGCCAGCAGCCCCCCGTCTGCGGAGCAGTACTTC.